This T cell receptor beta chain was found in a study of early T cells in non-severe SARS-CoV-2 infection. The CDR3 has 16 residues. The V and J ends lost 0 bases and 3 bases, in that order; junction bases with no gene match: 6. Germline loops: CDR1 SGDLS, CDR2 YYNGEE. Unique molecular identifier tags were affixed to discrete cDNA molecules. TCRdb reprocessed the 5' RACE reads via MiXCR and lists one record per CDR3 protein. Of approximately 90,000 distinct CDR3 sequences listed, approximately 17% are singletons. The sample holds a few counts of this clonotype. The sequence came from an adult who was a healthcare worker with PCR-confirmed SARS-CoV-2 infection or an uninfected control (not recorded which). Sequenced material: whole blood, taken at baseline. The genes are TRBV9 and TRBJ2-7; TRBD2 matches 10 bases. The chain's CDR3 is CASSVAGTSVFYEQYF. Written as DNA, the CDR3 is TGTGCCAGCAGCGTAGCGGGGACTAGCGTTTTCTACGAGCAGTACTTC. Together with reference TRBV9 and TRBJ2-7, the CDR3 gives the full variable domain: DSGVTQTPKHLITATGQRVTLRCSPRSGDLSVYWYQQSLDQGLQFLIQYYNGEERAKGNILERFSAQQFPDLHSELNLSSLELGDSALYFCASSVAGTSVFYEQYFGPGTRLTVT.